The rows below give T cell receptor beta chains drawn from one sample of a study of CD8+ T cells in alopecia areata. Measured with immunoSEQ multiplex PCR; TCRdb has only the in-frame clones, and not every one. The repertoire holds approximately 150,000 clones, with approximately 49% as singletons. This material consisted of CD4+ T cells sorted from blood, taken at week 0. The source of these receptors is a human donor with alopecia areata. Both conserved end residues are part of each CDR3. D genes are given only for firm matches. The listing skips clone size in some rows; elsewhere it reads once, few, many or a size class.

clone_size: -; v_call: TRBV5-1; d_call: TRBD1; j_call: TRBJ2-3; cdr3_aa: CASSSSTGGTDTQYF; cdr3_nt: TGCGCCAGCAGCTCCTCGACAGGGGGCACAGATACGCAGTATTTT
clone_size: few; v_call: TRBV14; d_call: -; j_call: TRBJ2-5; cdr3_aa: CASSQGTRETQYF; cdr3_nt: TGTGCCAGCAGCCAAGGGACTCGGGAGACCCAGTACTTC
clone_size: -; v_call: TRBV29-1; d_call: -; j_call: TRBJ2-5; cdr3_aa: CGFQNQETQYF; cdr3_nt: TGCGGATTCCAGAACCAAGAGACCCAGTACTTC
clone_size: -; v_call: TRBV30; d_call: TRBD2; j_call: TRBJ2-2; cdr3_aa: CAWRALAGNTGELFF; cdr3_nt: TGTGCCTGGAGGGCCCTAGCGGGAAACACCGGGGAGCTGTTTTTT
clone_size: -; v_call: TRBV14; d_call: -; j_call: TRBJ2-3; cdr3_aa: CASSPYGSTDTQYF; cdr3_nt: TGTGCCAGCTCACCGTATGGGAGCACAGATACGCAGTATTTT
clone_size: -; v_call: TRBV28; d_call: TRBD1; j_call: TRBJ1-1; cdr3_aa: CASSRNRGQGTEAFF; cdr3_nt: TGTGCCAGCAGCCGTAACAGGGGGCAGGGCACTGAAGCTTTCTTT
clone_size: few; v_call: TRBV29-1; d_call: TRBD2; j_call: TRBJ2-5; cdr3_aa: CSVRWEGTQYF; cdr3_nt: TGCAGCGTTAGGTGGGAGGGGACCCAGTACTTC
clone_size: -; v_call: TRBV5-1; d_call: -; j_call: TRBJ2-1; cdr3_aa: CASSLGGGVSYNEQFF; cdr3_nt: TGCGCCAGCAGCTTGGGCGGCGGCGTTTCCTACAATGAGCAGTTCTTC
clone_size: -; v_call: TRBV30; d_call: TRBD1; j_call: TRBJ1-1; cdr3_aa: CAWSATGFTEAFF; cdr3_nt: TGTGCCTGGAGTGCGACAGGGTTTACTGAAGCTTTCTTT
clone_size: few; v_call: TRBV6-1; d_call: TRBD2; j_call: TRBJ2-7; cdr3_aa: CASSAGLAGSSYEQYF; cdr3_nt: TGTGCCAGCAGTGCCGGACTAGCGGGGAGCTCCTACGAGCAGTACTTC
clone_size: -; v_call: TRBV6-5; d_call: TRBD2; j_call: TRBJ2-1; cdr3_aa: CASSPPGGYNEQFF; cdr3_nt: TGTGCCAGCAGCCCCCCGGGGGGTTACAATGAGCAGTTCTTC
clone_size: -; v_call: TRBV30; d_call: TRBD2; j_call: TRBJ2-3; cdr3_aa: CAWSAYTGTSDTDTQYF; cdr3_nt: TGTGCCTGGAGTGCCTACACCGGGACTAGCGACACAGATACGCAGTATTTT
clone_size: few; v_call: TRBV29-1; d_call: -; j_call: TRBJ2-2; cdr3_aa: CSVVDGVVAGELFF; cdr3_nt: TGCAGCGTTGTCGATGGAGTAGTGGCCGGGGAGCTGTTTTTT
clone_size: -; v_call: TRBV7-2; d_call: TRBD2; j_call: TRBJ2-5; cdr3_aa: CASSYRGASGIIFQETQYF; cdr3_nt: TGTGCCAGCAGCTACCGTGGGGCTAGCGGGATCATATTTCAAGAGACCCAGTACTTC
clone_size: few; v_call: TRBV5-4; d_call: -; j_call: TRBJ1-1; cdr3_aa: CASSLTGENTEAFF; cdr3_nt: TGTGCCAGCAGCTTGACAGGAGAGAACACTGAAGCTTTCTTT
clone_size: -; v_call: TRBV19; d_call: -; j_call: TRBJ2-5; cdr3_aa: CASSIGYGGETQYF; cdr3_nt: TGTGCCAGTAGTATAGGTTACGGCGGGGAGACCCAGTACTTC
clone_size: -; v_call: TRBV11-2; d_call: -; j_call: TRBJ2-5; cdr3_aa: CASSSPGGTQYF; cdr3_nt: TGTGCCAGCAGCTCACCCGGGGGGACCCAGTACTTC
clone_size: few; v_call: TRBV30; d_call: -; j_call: TRBJ1-5; cdr3_aa: CAWSSGSNQPQHF; cdr3_nt: TGTGCCTGGAGTTCGGGTAGCAATCAGCCCCAGCATTTT